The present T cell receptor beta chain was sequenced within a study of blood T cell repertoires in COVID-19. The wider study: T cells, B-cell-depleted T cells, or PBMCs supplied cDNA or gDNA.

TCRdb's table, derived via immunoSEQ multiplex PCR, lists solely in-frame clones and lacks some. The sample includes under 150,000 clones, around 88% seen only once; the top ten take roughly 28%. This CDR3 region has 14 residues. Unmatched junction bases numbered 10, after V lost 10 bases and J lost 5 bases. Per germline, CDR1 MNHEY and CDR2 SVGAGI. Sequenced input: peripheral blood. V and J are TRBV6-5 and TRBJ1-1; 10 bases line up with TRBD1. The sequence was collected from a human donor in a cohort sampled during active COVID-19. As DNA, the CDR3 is TGTGCCACCCCGGGACAGGGGAAGAAGACTGAAGCTTTCTTT. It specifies CATPGQGKKTEAFF.